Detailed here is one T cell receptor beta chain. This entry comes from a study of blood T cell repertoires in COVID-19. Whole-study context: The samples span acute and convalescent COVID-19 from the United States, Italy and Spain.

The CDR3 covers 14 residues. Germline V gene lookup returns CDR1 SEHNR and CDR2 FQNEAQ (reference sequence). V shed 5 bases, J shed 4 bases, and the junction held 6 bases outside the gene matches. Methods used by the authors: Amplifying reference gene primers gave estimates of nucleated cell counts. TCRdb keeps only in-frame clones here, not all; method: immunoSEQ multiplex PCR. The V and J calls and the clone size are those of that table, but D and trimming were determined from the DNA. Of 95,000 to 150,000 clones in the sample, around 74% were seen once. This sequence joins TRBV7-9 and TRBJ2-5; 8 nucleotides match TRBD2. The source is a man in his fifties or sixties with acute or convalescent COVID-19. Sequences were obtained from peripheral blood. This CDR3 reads CASSRAAGGETQYF. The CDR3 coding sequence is TGTGCCAGCAGCCGAGCTGCGGGGGGAGAGACCCAGTACTTC.